This TCR beta chain was captured in a study of blood T cell repertoires in COVID-19. Study in general: From T cells, B-cell-depleted T cells, or PBMCs came the material, which was cDNA or gDNA.

Source study methods: Reference gene primer amplification gave estimated nucleated cell counts. Assay used: immunoSEQ multiplex PCR; TCRdb lists only in-frame clones, some missing. Clonal size and the V and J genes are those of that table, whereas D and trimming came from the DNA. The data contain 200,000 to 300,000 clones, 82% of them singletons. The origin of this receptor is an older woman with active or convalescent COVID-19. What was sequenced was peripheral blood.

For the CDR3, the DNA is TGCGCCAGCAGCTTACCGGGGGAGCCTCCCACTGAAGCTTTCTTT. It encodes CASSLPGEPPTEAFF. This chain joins TRBV5-1 and TRBJ1-1; tentatively, D is TRBD1 (5 bases). The CDR3 contains 15 residues. Between the trimmed V and J ends, which lost 2 bases and 4 bases, there was a span of 15 bases. Germline CDR1 SGHRS, CDR2 YFSETQ.